The T cell receptor beta chain described here comes from a study of T cells in Graves' hyperthyroidism and ophthalmopathy. Study-level results: Among thyroid clonotypes expanded above 0.001, most also appeared in blood.

A word on this clonotype: The antigen is unknown.

RNA transcripts gave rise to amplified TCR beta CDR3 regions. HTBI primers were employed in a first-round RT-PCR of the TCR CDR3. MiXCR, run by TCRdb on the multiplex PCR reads, gives a single entry per CDR3 protein. Here the sample spans approximately 640,000 distinct CDR3 sequences, about 45% being singletons. This CDR3 comprises 14 residues. Germline V gene data show CDR1 as MNHNY and CDR2 as SVGAGI (reference sequence). The junction had 9 bases not matched to a gene; V was cut back by 8 bases and J by 2 bases. Material: peripheral blood or thyroid tissue (not recorded which). The sequence was obtained from an adult man with Graves' disease, either hyperthyroidism or ophthalmopathy (not recorded which). The rearrangement links TRBV6-6 to TRBJ2-7; TRBD1 matches at 7 bases. The chain's CDR3 is CASAPGTDTYEQYF. The CDR3 nucleotides are TGTGCCAGCGCGCCAGGGACAGACACCTACGAGCAGTACTTC.